This T cell receptor (beta chain) was retrieved from a study of blood T cells in healthy people across ages. Trimming removed 2 bases from V and 1 base from J; junction bases left unmatched: 11. Per germline, CDR1 SGHTA and CDR2 FQGNSA. The CDR3 extends over 18 amino acids. Sample-barcoded 5' priming and a J-beta primer mix drove a second PCR of 7 to 11 cycles. One entry per CDR3 protein, called by TCRdb with MiXCR from the 5' RACE reads. The table has 1.5 million to 2 million distinct CDR3 sequences, about two fifths seen once. The sequenced material came from blood. This chain joins TRBV7-2 and TRBJ2-1, with 7 bases lining up with TRBD2. The TCR originated in a human donor in good health. The CDR3 DNA reads TGTGCCAGCAGCTTATACCTCTCTAGCGGTGGGTCCTACAATGAGCAGTTCTTC. Its protein product is CASSLYLSSGGSYNEQFF.